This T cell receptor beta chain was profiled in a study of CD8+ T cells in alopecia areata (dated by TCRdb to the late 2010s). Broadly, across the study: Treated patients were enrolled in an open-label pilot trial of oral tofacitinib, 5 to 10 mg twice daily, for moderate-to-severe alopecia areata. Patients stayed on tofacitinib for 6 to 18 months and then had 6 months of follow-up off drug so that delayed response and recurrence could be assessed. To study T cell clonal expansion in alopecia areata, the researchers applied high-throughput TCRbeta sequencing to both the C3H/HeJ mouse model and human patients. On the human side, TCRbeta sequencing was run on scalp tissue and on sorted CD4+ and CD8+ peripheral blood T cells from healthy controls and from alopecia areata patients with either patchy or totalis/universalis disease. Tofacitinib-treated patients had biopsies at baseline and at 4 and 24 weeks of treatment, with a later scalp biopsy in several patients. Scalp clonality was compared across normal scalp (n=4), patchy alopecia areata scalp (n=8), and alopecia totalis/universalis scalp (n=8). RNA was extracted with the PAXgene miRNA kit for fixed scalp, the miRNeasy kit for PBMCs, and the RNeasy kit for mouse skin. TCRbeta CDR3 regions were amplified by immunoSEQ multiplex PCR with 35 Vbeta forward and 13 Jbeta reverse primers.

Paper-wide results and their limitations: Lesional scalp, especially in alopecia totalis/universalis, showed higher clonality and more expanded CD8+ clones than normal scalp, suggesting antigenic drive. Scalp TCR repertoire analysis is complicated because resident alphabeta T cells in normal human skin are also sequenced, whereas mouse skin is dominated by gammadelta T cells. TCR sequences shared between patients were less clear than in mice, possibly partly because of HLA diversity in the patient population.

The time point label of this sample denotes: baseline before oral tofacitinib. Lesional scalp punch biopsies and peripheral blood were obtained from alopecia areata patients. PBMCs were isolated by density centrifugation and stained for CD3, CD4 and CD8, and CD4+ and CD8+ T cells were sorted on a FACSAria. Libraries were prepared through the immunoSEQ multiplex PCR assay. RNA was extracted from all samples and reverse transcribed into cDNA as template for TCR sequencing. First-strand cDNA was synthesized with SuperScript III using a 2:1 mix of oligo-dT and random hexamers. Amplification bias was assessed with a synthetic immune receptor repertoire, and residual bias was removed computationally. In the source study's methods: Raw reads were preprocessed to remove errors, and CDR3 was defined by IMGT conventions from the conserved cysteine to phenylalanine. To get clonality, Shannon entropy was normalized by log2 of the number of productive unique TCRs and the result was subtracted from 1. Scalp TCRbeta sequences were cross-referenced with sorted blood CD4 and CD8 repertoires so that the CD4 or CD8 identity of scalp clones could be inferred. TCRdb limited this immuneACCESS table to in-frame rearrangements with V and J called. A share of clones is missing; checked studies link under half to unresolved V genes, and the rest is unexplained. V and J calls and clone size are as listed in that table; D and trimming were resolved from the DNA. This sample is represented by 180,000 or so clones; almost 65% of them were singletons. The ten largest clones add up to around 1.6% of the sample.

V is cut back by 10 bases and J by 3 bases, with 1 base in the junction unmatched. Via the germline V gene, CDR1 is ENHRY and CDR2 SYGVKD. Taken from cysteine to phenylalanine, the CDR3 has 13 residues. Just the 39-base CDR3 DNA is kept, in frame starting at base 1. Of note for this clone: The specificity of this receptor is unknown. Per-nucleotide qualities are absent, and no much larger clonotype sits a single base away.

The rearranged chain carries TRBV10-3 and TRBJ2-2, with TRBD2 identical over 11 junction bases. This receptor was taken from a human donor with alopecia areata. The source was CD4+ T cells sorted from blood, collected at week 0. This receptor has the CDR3 CATSGGHTGELFF. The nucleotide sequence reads TGTGCCACTAGCGGGGGGCACACCGGGGAGCTGTTTTTT.